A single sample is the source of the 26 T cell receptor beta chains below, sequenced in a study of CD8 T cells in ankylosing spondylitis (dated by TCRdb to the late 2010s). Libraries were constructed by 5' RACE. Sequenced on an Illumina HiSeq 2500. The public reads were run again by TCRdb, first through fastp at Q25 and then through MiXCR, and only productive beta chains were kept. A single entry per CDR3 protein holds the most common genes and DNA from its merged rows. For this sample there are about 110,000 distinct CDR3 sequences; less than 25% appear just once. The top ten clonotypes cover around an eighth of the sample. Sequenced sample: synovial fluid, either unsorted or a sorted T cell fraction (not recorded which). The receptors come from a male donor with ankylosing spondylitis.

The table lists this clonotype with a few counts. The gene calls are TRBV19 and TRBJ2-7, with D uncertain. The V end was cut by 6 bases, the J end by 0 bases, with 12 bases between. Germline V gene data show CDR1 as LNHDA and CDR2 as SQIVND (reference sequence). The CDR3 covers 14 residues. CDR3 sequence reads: CASRTAVSSYEQYF. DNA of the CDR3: TGTGCCAGTAGAACGGCAGTCTCCTCCTACGAGCAGTACTTC.

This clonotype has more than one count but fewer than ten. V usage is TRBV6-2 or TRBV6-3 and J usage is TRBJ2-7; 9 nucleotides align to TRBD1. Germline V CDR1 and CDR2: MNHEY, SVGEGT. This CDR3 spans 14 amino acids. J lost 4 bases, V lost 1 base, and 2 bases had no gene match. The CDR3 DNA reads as TGTGCCAGCAGTTACTGGACAGGGGTTTACGAGCAGTACTTC. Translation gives CASSYWTGVYEQYF.

The CDR3 DNA is TGTGCCAGCAGCTTAGTGGTAGGAGAAAAACTGTTTTTT. It codes for CASSLVVGEKLFF. The rearrangement joins TRBV11-2 to TRBJ1-4; D is ambiguous. V was trimmed by 1 base and J by 8 bases, leaving 8 bases between them. This CDR3 region has 13 residues. Per the germline V gene, CDR1 is SGHAT and CDR2 is FQNNGV. The full variable domain, rest sourced from reference TRBV11-2 and TRBJ1-4, is EAGVAQSPRYKIIEKRQSVAFWCNPISGHATLYWYQQILGQGPKLLIQFQNNGVVDDSQLPKDRFSAERLKGVDSTLKIQPAKLEDSAVYLCASSLVVGEKLFFGSGTQLSVL.

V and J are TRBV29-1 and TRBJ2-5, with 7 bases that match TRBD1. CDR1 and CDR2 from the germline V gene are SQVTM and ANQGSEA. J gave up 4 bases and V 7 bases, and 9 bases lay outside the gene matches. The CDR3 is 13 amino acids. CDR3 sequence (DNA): TGCAGCGCGCGACAGGGTGGATTAGAGACCCAGTACTTC. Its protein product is CSARQGGLETQYF.

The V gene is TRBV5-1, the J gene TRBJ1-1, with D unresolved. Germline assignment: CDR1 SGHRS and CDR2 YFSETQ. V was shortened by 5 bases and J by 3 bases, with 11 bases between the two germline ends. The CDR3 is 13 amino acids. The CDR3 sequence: CASRSETYTEAFF. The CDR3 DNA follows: TGCGCCAGCAGGAGTGAGACTTACACTGAAGCTTTCTTT.

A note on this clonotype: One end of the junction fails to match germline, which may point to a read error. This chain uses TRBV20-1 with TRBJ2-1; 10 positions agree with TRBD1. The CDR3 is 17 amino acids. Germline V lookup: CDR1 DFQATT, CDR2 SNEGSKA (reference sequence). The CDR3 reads CCAQFPLGQGSYNEQFF. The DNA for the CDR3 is TGCTGTGCTCAGTTCCCCTTGGGACAGGGGTCCTACAATGAGCAGTTCTTC.

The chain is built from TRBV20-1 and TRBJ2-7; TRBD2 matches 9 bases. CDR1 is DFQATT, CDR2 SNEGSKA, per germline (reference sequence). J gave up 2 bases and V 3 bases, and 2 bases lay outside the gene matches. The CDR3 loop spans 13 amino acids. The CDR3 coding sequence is TGCAGTGCTAGCCCTAGCGGGACCTACGAGCAGTACTTC. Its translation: CSASPSGTYEQYF.

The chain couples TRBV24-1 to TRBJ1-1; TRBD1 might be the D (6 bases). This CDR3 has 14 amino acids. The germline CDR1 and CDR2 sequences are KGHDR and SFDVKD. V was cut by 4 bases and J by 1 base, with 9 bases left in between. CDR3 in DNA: TGTGCCACCAGTGACGGACAGCAGAACACTGAAGCTTTCTTT. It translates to CATSDGQQNTEAFF.

The chain's CDR3 is CASSIRQQSSYEQYF. The CDR3, as DNA: TGTGCCAGCAGCATACGTCAACAGAGCTCCTACGAGCAGTACTTC. This rearrangement joins TRBV7-2 to TRBJ2-7; D not certain. CDR3 length: 15 residues. V was cut by 5 bases and J by 0 bases, with 14 bases left in between. In germline, CDR1 is SGHTA, CDR2 FQGNSA. Full variable domain (outside the CDR3, taken from reference TRBV7-2 and TRBJ2-7): GAGVSQSPSNKVTEKGKDVELRCDPISGHTALYWYRQSLGQGLEFLIYFQGNSAPDKSGLPSDRFSAERTGGSVSTLTIQRTQQEDSAVYLCASSIRQQSSYEQYFGPGTRLTVT.

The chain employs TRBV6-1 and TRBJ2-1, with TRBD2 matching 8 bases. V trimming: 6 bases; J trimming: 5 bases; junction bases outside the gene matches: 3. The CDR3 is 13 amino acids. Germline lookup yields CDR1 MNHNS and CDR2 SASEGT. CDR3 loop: CASRLAANNEQFF. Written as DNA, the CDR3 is TGTGCCAGCAGACTAGCGGCGAACAATGAGCAGTTCTTC.

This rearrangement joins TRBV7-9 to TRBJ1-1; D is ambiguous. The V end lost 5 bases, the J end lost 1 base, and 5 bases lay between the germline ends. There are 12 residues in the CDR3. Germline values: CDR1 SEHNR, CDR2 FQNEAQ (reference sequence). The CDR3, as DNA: TGTGCCAGCAGCATCAAGAACACTGAAGCTTTCTTT. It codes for CASSIKNTEAFF.

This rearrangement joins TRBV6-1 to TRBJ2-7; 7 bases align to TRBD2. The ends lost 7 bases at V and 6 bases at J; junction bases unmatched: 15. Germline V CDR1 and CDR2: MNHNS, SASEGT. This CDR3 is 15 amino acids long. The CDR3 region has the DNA TGTGCCAGCACTCCTCAGGGAGCGGGACGGTCCGAGCAGTACTTC. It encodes CASTPQGAGRSEQYF.

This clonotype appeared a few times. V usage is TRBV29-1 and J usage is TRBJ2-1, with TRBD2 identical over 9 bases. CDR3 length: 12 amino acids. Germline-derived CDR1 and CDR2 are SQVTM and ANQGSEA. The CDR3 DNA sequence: TGCGGAGTTAGCGGGAGCGGAGATGAGCAGTTCTTC. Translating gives CGVSGSGDEQFF.

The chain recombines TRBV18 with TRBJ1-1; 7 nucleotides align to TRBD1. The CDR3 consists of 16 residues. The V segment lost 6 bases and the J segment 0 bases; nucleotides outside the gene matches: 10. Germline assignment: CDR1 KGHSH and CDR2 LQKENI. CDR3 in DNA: TGTGCCAGCTCGCGCAGGGGGACTTGGGTGAACACTGAAGCTTTCTTT. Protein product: CASSRRGTWVNTEAFF. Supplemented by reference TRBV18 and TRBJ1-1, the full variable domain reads NAGVMQNPRHLVRRRGQEARLRCSPMKGHSHVYWYRQLPEEGLKFMVYLQKENIIDESGMPKERFSAEFPKEGPSILRIQQVVRGDSAAYFCASSRRGTWVNTEAFFGQGTRLTVV.

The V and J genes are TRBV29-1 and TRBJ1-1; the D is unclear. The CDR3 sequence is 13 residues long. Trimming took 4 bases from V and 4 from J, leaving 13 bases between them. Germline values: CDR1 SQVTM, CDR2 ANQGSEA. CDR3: CSVAEVFGTEAFF. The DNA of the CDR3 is TGCAGCGTTGCGGAGGTTTTTGGCACTGAAGCTTTCTTT.

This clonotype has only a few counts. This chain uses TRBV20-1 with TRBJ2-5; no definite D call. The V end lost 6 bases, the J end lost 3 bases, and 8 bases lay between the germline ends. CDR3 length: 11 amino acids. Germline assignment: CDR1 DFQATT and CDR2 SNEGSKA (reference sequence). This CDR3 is CSASWEETQYF. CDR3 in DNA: TGCAGTGCCAGTTGGGAAGAGACCCAGTACTTC.

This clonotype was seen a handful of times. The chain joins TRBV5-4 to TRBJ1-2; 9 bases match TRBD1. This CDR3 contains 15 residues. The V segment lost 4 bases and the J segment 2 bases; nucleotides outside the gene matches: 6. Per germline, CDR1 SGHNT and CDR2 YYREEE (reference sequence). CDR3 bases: TGTGCCAGCAGCCAAGGACAGGGGACAAACTATGGCTACACCTTC. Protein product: CASSQGQGTNYGYTF.

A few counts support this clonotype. The CDR3 protein is CASSDHTSGRRTGELFF. Here the CDR3 DNA reads TGCGCCAGCAGTGACCATACCAGCGGGAGGCGGACCGGGGAGCTGTTTTTT. The chain recombines TRBV10-1 with TRBJ2-2; 9 nucleotides match TRBD2. V trimming: 3 bases; J trimming: 5 bases; junction bases outside the gene matches: 10. CDR3 length equals 17 residues. Germline loops: CDR1 WNHNN, CDR2 SYGVQD (reference sequence).

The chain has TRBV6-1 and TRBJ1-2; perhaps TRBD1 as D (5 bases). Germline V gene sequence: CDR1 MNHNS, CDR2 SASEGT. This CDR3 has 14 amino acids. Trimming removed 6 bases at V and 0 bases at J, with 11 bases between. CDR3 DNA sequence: TGTGCCAGCAGATTGACAGTAACTAACTATGGCTACACCTTC. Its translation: CASRLTVTNYGYTF.

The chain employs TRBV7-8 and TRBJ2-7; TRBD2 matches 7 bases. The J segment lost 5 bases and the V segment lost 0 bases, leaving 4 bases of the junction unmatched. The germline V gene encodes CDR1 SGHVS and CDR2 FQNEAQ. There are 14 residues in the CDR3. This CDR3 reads CASSLAGGKHEQYF. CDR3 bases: TGTGCCAGCAGCTTAGCGGGAGGGAAGCACGAGCAGTACTTC.

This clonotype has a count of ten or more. CDR3 DNA sequence: TGCGCCAGCAGCTTTAGTGGGGATGAGCAGTTCTTC. This translates into CASSFSGDEQFF. The chain uses TRBV5-1 and TRBJ2-1, with unresolved D. Germline V gene data show CDR1 as SGHRS and CDR2 as YFSETQ. Trimming took 2 bases from V and 8 from J, leaving 8 bases between them. There are 12 residues in the CDR3.

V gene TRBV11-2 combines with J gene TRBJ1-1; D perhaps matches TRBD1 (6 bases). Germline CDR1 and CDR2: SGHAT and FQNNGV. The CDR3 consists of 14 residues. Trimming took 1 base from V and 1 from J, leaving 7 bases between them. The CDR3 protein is CASSLVGGNTEAFF. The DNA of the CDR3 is TGTGCCAGCAGCTTAGTAGGGGGGAACACTGAAGCTTTCTTT.

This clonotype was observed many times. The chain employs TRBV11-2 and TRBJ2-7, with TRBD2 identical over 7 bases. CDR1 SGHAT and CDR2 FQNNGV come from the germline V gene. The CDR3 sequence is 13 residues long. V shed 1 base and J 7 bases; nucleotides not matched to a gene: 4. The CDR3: CASSLGGSGEQYF. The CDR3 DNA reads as TGTGCCAGCAGCTTAGGCGGGAGCGGGGAGCAGTACTTC.

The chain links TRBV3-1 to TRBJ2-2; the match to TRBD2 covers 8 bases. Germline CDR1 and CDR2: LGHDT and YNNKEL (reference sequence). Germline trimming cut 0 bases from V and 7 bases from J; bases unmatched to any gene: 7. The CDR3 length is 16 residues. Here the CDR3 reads CASSQDSGGPVGELFF. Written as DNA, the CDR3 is TGTGCCAGCAGCCAAGATTCGGGAGGGCCCGTCGGGGAGCTGTTTTTT.

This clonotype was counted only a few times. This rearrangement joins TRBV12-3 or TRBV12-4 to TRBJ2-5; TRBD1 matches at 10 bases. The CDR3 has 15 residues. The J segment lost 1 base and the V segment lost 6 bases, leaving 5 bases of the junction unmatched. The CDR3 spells CASSRRDRGQETQYF. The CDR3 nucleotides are TGTGCCAGCAGCCGCCGGGACAGGGGCCAAGAGACCCAGTACTTC.

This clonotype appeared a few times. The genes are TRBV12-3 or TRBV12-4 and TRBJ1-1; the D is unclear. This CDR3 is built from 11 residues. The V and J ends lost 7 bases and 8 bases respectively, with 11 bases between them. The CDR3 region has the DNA TGTGCCAGCACCCCGGGCAGGGAAGCTTTCTTT. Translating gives CASTPGREAFF.